Sequencing of this T cell receptor beta chain was carried out in a study of blood T cell repertoires in COVID-19. Germline CDR1 and CDR2: DFQATT and SNEGSKA (reference sequence). Trimming stripped 6 bases from V and 8 bases from J, with 11 bases between. This CDR3 region has 11 residues. TCRdb's table, derived via immunoSEQ multiplex PCR, lists solely in-frame clones and lacks some. The sample includes about 160,000 clones, about four fifths of them seen just once. The sequence came from a man aged 60 to 69 with active or convalescent COVID-19. Sequencing was carried out using peripheral blood. V is TRBV20-1 and J is TRBJ2-1; the D gene is possibly TRBD1 (5 bases). DNA for the CDR3: TGCAGTGCGAAGGGGTTGGATGAGCAGTTCTTC. Translating gives CSAKGLDEQFF.